This T cell receptor beta chain emerged from a study of blood T cell repertoires in COVID-19. Study overall: Donors in the United States, Italy and Spain gave samples during acute or convalescent COVID-19.

Only in-frame clones appear in the TCRdb table, and some are missing; sequencing was by immunoSEQ multiplex PCR. The sample yields 20,000 to 30,000 clones, under 90% seen once. Trimming removed 3 bases from V and 2 bases from J, with 8 bases in between. This CDR3 has 15 residues. Looked up from germline, CDR1 is SNHLY and CDR2 is FYNNEI. Sequencing was done on a sample of peripheral blood. The receptor was isolated from a human donor in a cohort sampled during active COVID-19. The V call is TRBV2, the J call TRBJ1-6; D is unresolved. The CDR3 sequence is CASSDYRAYNSPLHF. CDR3 DNA sequence: TGTGCCAGCAGTGATTATAGAGCCTATAATTCACCCCTCCACTTT. Supplemented by reference TRBV2 and TRBJ1-6, the full variable domain reads EPEVTQTPSHQVTQMGQEVILRCVPISNHLYFYWYRQILGQKVEFLVSFYNNEISEKSEIFDDQFSVERPDGSNFTLKIRSTKLEDSAMYFCASSDYRAYNSPLHFGNGTRLTVT.